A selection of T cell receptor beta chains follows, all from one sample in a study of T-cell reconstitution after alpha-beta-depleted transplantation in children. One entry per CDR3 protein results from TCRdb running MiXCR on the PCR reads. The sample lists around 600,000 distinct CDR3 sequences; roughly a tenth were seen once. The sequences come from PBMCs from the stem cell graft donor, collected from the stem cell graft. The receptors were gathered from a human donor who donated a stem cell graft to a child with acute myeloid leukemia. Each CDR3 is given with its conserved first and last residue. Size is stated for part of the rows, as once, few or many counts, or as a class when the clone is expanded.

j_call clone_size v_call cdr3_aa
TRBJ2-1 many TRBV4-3 CASSQGGSVHEQFF
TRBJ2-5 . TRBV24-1 CATSDPVGLVYETQYF
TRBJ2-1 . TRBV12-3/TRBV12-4 CASSLFAGVSEQFF
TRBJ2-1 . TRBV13 CASSTQGRGSDEQFF
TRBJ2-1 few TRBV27 CASRSTGQGSANEQFF
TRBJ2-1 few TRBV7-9 CASSSARDRVDEQFF
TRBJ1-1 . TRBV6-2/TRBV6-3 CASSRWTGGSATFF
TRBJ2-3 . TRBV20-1 CSARDWGLAGGPSGDTQYF
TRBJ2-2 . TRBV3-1 CASSQGSGSSNTGELFF
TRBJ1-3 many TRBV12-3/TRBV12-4 CASSWRSYSGNTIYF
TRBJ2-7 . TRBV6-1 CASTDRLAGGPQYF
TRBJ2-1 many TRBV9 CASSVDSGSFNEQFF
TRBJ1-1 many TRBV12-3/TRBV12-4 CASSLGGDGTEAFF
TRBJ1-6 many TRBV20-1 CSAIQGRDSPLHF
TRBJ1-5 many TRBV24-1 CATSGRVGNQPQHF
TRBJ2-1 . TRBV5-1 CASSGQWGNEQFF
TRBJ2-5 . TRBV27 CASGGQKRVRETQYF
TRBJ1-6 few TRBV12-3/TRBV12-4 CASSWAGLLNSPLHF
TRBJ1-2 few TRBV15 CATSRDKDRADGYTF
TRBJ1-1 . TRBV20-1 CSAPGQKNTEAFF
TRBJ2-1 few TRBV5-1 CASRPGTGEVNEQFF
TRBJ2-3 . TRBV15 CATSRDLGGAESTQYF
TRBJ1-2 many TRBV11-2 CASSLRGLSTNYGYTF
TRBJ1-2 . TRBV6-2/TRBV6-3 CASTIIGGFGYTF
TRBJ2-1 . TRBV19 CASSPRQGHEQFF
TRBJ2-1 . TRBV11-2 CASSLGDRLADTSYNEQFF
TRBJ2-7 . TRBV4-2 CASSQETSGIYEQYF
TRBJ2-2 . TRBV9 CASSALAGGRTGELFF
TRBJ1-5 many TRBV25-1 CATGHEYSNQPQHF
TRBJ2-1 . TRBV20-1 CSAIATSGRAVGSYNEQFF
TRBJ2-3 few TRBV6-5 CASSYKLARVDTQYF
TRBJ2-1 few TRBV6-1 CASNGPGTSGRGEQFF
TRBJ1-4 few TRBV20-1 CSARDRGRGGQLFF
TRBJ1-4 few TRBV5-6 CASSLRGGSGEKLFF
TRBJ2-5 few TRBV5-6 CASSFSWEGYQETQYF
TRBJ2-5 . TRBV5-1 CASSGGVGRRIQETQYF
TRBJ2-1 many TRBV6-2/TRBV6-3 CATRGGYNEQFF
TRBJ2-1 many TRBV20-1 CSARDAGGNPPDEQFF
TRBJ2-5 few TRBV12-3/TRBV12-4 CASSSLGAGKETQYF
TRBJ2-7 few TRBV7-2 CASSREQGVFEQYF
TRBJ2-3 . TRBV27 CASTNPPSGSDTQYF
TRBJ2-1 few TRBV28 CASSPQIVYNEQFF
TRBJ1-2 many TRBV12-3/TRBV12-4 CASTNLGAVYGYTF
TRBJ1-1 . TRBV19 CASSSRGSNTEAFF
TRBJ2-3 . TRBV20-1 CSARDPERESTDTQYF
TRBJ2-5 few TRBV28 CASSPRGTHQETQYF
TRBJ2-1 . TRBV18 CASSPLGGPDEQFF
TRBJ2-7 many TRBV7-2 CASSLEAGRYEQYF
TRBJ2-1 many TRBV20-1 CSSGQGEGEQFF
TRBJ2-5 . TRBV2 CASRWNRVQETQYF
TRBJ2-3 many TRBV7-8 CASSLEPLESGRVDTQYF
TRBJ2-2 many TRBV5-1 CASSLAMGELFF
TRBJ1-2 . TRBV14 CASSQDRKGYTF
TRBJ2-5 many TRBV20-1 CSASPLTGEVETQYF
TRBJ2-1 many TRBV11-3 CASSSGVSYNEQFF